The present T cell receptor (beta chain) was sequenced within a study of blood T cell repertoires in COVID-19. Study-wide context: Italy, Spain and the United States were the sources of the convalescent and acute COVID-19 samples. The cDNA or gDNA used as material had been derived from T cells, B-cell-depleted T cells, or PBMCs.

The authors' processing: Nucleated cell number was recorded as an estimate derived from reference gene primer amplification. TCRdb's table, derived via immunoSEQ multiplex PCR, lists solely in-frame clones and lacks some. V and J calls and clone size are given by that table; D and trimming were obtained from the DNA. The sample has about 200,000 clones; around 79% are singletons. Enrollment of patients from Seattle took place during active infection, with longitudinal follow-up. V shed 4 bases and J shed 8 bases, with 20 bases lying between them. CDR3 length equals 15 residues. Germline CDR1 is MNHEY and CDR2 is SVGEGT.

This sequence joins TRBV6-2 or TRBV6-3 and TRBJ1-1; a possible D gene is TRBD1 (6 bases). The receptor comes from a woman aged 40 to 49 with COVID-19, enrolled during active disease. Sequencing was performed on peripheral blood. CDR3 nucleotide sequence: TGTGCCAGCAGTTCGGCAGGGGAGGGTCTGTACGAAGCTTTCTTT. It yields the protein CASSSAGEGLYEAFF.